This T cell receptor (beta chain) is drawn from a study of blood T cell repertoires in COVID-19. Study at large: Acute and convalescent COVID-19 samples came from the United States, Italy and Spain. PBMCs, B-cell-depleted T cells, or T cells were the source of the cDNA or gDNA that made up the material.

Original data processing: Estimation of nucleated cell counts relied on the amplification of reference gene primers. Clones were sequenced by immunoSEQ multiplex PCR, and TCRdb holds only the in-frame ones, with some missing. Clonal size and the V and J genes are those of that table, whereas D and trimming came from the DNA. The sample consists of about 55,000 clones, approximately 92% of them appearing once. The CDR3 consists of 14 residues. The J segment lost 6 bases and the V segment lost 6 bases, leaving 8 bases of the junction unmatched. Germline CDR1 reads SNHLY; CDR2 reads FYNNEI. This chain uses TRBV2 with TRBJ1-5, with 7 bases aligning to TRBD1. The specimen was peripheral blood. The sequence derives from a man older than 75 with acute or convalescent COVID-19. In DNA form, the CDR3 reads TGTGCCAGCAGGCAAGGGGGCGCGAGTCAGCCCCAGCATTTT. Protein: CASRQGGASQPQHF.